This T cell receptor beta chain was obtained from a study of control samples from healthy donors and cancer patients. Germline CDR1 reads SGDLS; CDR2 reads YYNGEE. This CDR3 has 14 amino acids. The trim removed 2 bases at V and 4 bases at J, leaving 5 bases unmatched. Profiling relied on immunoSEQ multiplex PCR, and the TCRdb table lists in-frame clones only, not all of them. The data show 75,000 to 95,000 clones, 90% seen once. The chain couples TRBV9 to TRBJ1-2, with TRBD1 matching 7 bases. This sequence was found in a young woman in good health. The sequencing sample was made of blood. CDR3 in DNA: TGTGCCAGCAGCGTCTCGACAGGGCTCTATGGCTACACCTTC. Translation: CASSVSTGLYGYTF.